Listed here are 17 T cell receptor beta chains from one sample, sequenced in a study of regulatory T cells in long-lasting Graves disease. The time point is: newly diagnosed GD, antithyroid drugs for less than 3 months. PBMCs were the source of the RNA used for TCR sequencing. Building of the TCR beta libraries involved iRepertoire HTBI primers and Arm-PCR of CDR3 regions. TCRdb used MiXCR to reprocess the multiplex PCR reads, holding one entry per CDR3 protein. The data contain more than 450,000 distinct CDR3 sequences, about 16% of them singletons. These data also formed part of another study, on T cells in Graves' hyperthyroidism and ophthalmopathy.

This specimen consisted of peripheral blood mononuclear cells (PBMCs), obtained at new diagnosis, from a patient treated with antithyroid drugs. The receptors here all came from a man aged 40-55 years with Graves disease.

This clonotype was picked up many times. This chain links TRBV7-3 with TRBJ2-3; 9 nucleotides agree with TRBD2. CDR1 is SGHTA, CDR2 FQGTGA, per germline. With 5 bases clipped from V and 8 bases from J, the junction kept 5 bases outside the gene matches. The CDR3 totals 13 residues. CDR3 nucleotides: TGTGCCAGCAGCCCGTATAGCGGGAGTACGCAGTATTTT. Translation: CASSPYSGSTQYF. The whole variable domain, filled in from reference TRBV7-3 and TRBJ2-3, reads GAGVSQTPSNKVTEKGKYVELRCDPISGHTALYWYRQSLGQGPEFLIYFQGTGAADDSGLPNDRFFAVRPEGSVSTLKIQRTERGDSAVYLCASSPYSGSTQYFGPGTRLTVL.

In this sample, this clonotype turned up a few times. J is TRBJ1-2 and V is TRBV20-1; D is perhaps TRBD1 (5 bases). The CDR3 extends over 14 amino acids. Deletions cut 8 bases from V and 7 bases from J, with 23 bases between. CDR1 and CDR2 from the germline V gene are DFQATT and SNEGSKA (reference sequence). The CDR3 DNA reads as TGCAGTTCTTCGACCTCAGGGATTCGAACTGGCTACACCTTC. Translated, it gives CSSSTSGIRTGYTF.

This clonotype was counted at least ten times. The chain carries TRBV6-2 or TRBV6-3 and TRBJ2-1; 7 bases fit TRBD2. J lost 3 bases, V lost 4 bases, and 6 bases had no gene match. Germline V gene sequence: CDR1 MNHEY, CDR2 SVGEGT. The CDR3 contains 15 residues. The CDR3 region has the DNA TGTGCCAGCAGTTGGGAGGGACGGGACTACAATGAGCAGTTCTTC. It is translated as CASSWEGRDYNEQFF.

This clonotype was seen a handful of times. This chain joins TRBV5-1 and TRBJ1-2; the D gene is possibly TRBD1 (6 bases). This CDR3 contains 14 residues. Trimming left V 2 bases short and J 6 bases short, with 14 bases between. Looked up from germline, CDR1 is SGHRS and CDR2 is YFSETQ. The CDR3 DNA sequence: TGCGCCAGCAGCTTACTTCGGACAGAAGATGGCTACACCTTC. This codes for CASSLLRTEDGYTF.

This clonotype was seen only a few times. The rearrangement uses TRBV4-1 and TRBJ2-3; perhaps TRBD2 as D (5 bases). In germline, CDR1 is MGHRA, CDR2 YSYEKL. The CDR3 totals 15 residues. Trimming pared 3 bases from V and 3 bases from J, leaving 13 bases between. The chain's CDR3 is CASSQYSGGTDTQYF. CDR3 nucleotides: TGCGCCAGCAGCCAGTACAGTGGCGGGACAGATACGCAGTATTTT.

This clonotype appeared many times. The J gene is TRBJ2-3, the V gene TRBV6-2 or TRBV6-3; 9 positions match TRBD2. This CDR3 has 16 amino acids. Germline V gives CDR1 MNHEY, CDR2 SVGEGT. Trimming at V came to 5 bases and at J to 2 bases, leaving 8 bases not matched to a gene. CDR3 region: CASSEGLAGITDTQYF. In nucleotides, the CDR3 is TGTGCCAGCAGTGAAGGTCTAGCGGGAATCACAGATACGCAGTATTTT.

To note about this clonotype: This may stem from a read error, because a much larger clone lies one nucleotide away. The chain carries TRBV28 and TRBJ1-2, with D uncertain. This CDR3 spans 13 amino acids. The germline gives CDR1 MDHEN, CDR2 SYDVKM. The CDR3 loop reads CTTLDGLLYEATF. The CDR3 DNA sequence: TGTACCACCTTGGACGGTCTCCTTTATGAAGCCACCTTC.

The CDR3 DNA reads as TGCAGTGCTAGAGGACTAGCGGGAGTCGTCACAGATACGCAGTATTTT. It is translated as CSARGLAGVVTDTQYF. V is TRBV20-1 and J is TRBJ2-3; 12 bases line up with TRBD2. Per the germline V gene, CDR1 is DFQATT and CDR2 is SNEGSKA (reference sequence). The CDR3 totals 16 residues. Trimming removed 1 base from V and 2 bases from J; junction bases left unmatched: 4.

As regards this clonotype: A read error is the likely source, as a far larger clone sits one nucleotide away. V gene TRBV6-1 combines with J gene TRBJ2-7; D remains unclear. The CDR3 length is 11 residues. Germline V gene data show CDR1 as MNHNS and CDR2 as SASEGT. The CDR3 DNA reads as TGTACCAGCAGCTCCTCGGGCGAGCAGTACTTC. This sequence encodes CTSSSSGEQYF.

This clonotype occurred many times. CDR3 sequence (DNA): TGTGCCAGCAGCCCCGGACAGCCAGATACGCAGTATTTT. Translated: CASSPGQPDTQYF. The chain employs TRBV5-5 and TRBJ2-3, with a weak D call TRBD1 (6 bases). The CDR3 consists of 13 residues. Germline V lookup: CDR1 SGHKS, CDR2 YYEKEE (reference sequence). Trimming pared 4 bases from V and 4 bases from J, leaving 10 bases between.

This chain links TRBV11-2 with TRBJ1-5; TRBD1 agrees at 7 bases. The CDR3 is 14 amino acids. Losses at the gene ends were 2 bases for V and 9 bases for J; bases not matched to a gene: 7. Per the germline V gene, CDR1 is SGHAT and CDR2 is FQNNGV. For the CDR3, the DNA is TGTGCCAGCAGCTTAAACAGGGGACGGCGGCCCCAGCATTTT. This sequence encodes CASSLNRGRRPQHF.

The gene calls are TRBV12-5 and TRBJ1-5; 7 bases fit TRBD1. Germline lookup yields CDR1 LGHNT and CDR2 FRNRAP. Losses at the gene ends were 0 bases for V and 0 bases for J; bases not matched to a gene: 5. This CDR3 has 17 amino acids. The CDR3, as DNA: TGTGCTAGTGGTTTGGTACTCGGACAGGATAGCAATCAGCCCCAGCATTTT. Protein sequence: CASGLVLGQDSNQPQHF.

The rearrangement links TRBV7-3 to TRBJ1-1, with D perhaps TRBD1 (5 bases). With 5 bases removed from V and 2 bases from J, the gap between germline ends came to 15 bases. This CDR3 region has 15 residues. CDR1 is SGHTA, CDR2 FQGTGA, per germline. This CDR3 is CASSPRAGPNTEAFF. The CDR3 nucleotides are TGTGCCAGCAGCCCCCGGGCGGGGCCAAACACTGAAGCTTTCTTT.

This clonotype was observed many times. V gene TRBV2 combines with J gene TRBJ2-3; D gene unclear. This CDR3 comprises 11 residues. The V and J ends lost 8 bases and 0 bases respectively, with 3 bases between them. CDR1 is SNHLY, CDR2 FYNNEI, per germline. The CDR3 nucleotides read TGTGCCAGCCCGAGCACAGATACGCAGTATTTT. Residues: CASPSTDTQYF.

This clonotype turned up a few times. CDR3 region: CASSRTPGLAGPDTQYF. CDR3 coding DNA: TGTGCCAGCAGCCGAACCCCGGGACTAGCGGGCCCAGATACGCAGTATTTT. The chain recombines TRBV9 with TRBJ2-3; 12 nucleotides align to TRBD2. The CDR3 loop spans 17 amino acids. Germline lookup yields CDR1 SGDLS and CDR2 YYNGEE. Trimming took 4 bases from V and 4 from J; bases not matched to a gene: 10.

This clonotype was counted many times. The gene calls are TRBV28 and TRBJ1-1; unclear D gene. V lost 7 bases to trimming and J lost 5 bases, with 11 bases between them. The length of the CDR3 is 12 residues. Looked up from germline, CDR1 is MDHEN and CDR2 is SYDVKM. In nucleotides, the CDR3 is TGTGCCAGCACCTTGGGGAGGACTGAAGCTTTCTTT. This translates into CASTLGRTEAFF.

This clonotype was seen at least ten times. In DNA form, the CDR3 reads TGCGCCAGCAGCTTGGAAGGCGGCCTGGGGCTGTTTTTT. Its translation: CASSLEGGLGLFF. This chain joins TRBV5-1 and TRBJ1-4; D ambiguous. In germline, CDR1 is SGHRS, CDR2 YFSETQ. V dropped 0 bases and J dropped 14 bases, with 14 bases sitting between them. The length of the CDR3 is 13 residues.